Listed below are T cell receptor beta chains from one sample, sequenced in a study of blood T cell repertoires in COVID-19. Repertoires were generated with immunoSEQ multiplex PCR, while TCRdb's copy carries only in-frame clones and drops some. The sample has about 290,000 clones, about nine tenths seen once. Sequences were obtained from peripheral blood. These receptors came from a woman aged 30 to 39 with active or convalescent COVID-19. Both conserved end residues are trimmed from each CDR3.

v_gene	j_gene	CDR3aa
TRBV7-9	-	ASSLRWGQPLNEQF
TRBV15	TRBJ2-5	ATSRGGSGGQETQY
TRBV14	TRBJ1-6	ASSHPFNSPLH
TRBV28	TRBJ1-1	ASRRSGTPNTEAF
TRBV9	TRBJ1-1	ASGQGSNTEAF
TRBV3-1/TRBV3-2	TRBJ1-2	ASSQVQGSGGYT
TRBV13	TRBJ2-3	ASSSGLAGADTQY
TRBV18	TRBJ1-3	ASSPDRQVNTIY
TRBV9	TRBJ1-1	ASSQIPEVDIPGVFAEAF
TRBV10-3	TRBJ2-7	AISEGYSVRQY
TRBV19	TRBJ1-6	ASNGYGQGTSPLH
TRBV30	TRBJ1-5	AWTGHRSNQPQH
TRBV19	TRBJ1-2	ASSEERGRIGYT
TRBV7-9	TRBJ1-4	ASSLEQVYEKLF
TRBV6-2/TRBV6-3	TRBJ1-3	ASSLDRHRSGNTIY
TRBV18	TRBJ1-4	ASSPWTGATNEKLF
TRBV7-9	TRBJ1-2	ASSLGGNYGYT
TRBV7-2	TRBJ1-5	ASSVQQGRQPQH
TRBV7-2	TRBJ1-5	ASSLMGGASNQPQH
TRBV5-1	TRBJ2-2	ASSLGGLSGELF
TRBV7-2	TRBJ1-3	ASSLAGGRGLGNTIY
TRBV2	TRBJ2-7	ASSGLPGQGSKGLHEQY
TRBV28	TRBJ1-6	ASSLRDRNNSPLH
TRBV7-2	TRBJ1-1	ASTRSPMNTEAF
TRBV27	TRBJ2-1	ASSSLKSGGSYNEQF